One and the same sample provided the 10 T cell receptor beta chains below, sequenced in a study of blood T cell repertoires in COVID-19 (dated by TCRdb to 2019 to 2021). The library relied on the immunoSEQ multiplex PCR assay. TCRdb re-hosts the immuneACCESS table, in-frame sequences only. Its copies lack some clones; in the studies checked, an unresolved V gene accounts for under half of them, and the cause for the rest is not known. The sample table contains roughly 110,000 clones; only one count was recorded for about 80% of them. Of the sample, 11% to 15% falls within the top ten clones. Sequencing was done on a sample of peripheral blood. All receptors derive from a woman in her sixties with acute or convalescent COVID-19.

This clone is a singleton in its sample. The chain's CDR3 is CASSPSRTAFTDTQYF. The CDR3 coding sequence is TGTGCCAGCAGTCCTAGTCGGACAGCGTTTACCGATACGCAGTATTTT. The gene calls are TRBV28 and TRBJ2-3; D perhaps matches TRBD1 (6 bases). V was cut by 5 bases and J by 6 bases, with 21 bases left in between. CDR3 length equals 16 residues. Germline V gene lookup returns CDR1 MDHEN and CDR2 SYDVKM.

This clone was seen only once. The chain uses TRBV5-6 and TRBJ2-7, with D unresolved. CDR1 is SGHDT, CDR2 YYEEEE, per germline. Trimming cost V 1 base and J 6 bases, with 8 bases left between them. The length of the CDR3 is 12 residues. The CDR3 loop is CASSLSSGEQYF. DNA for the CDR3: TGTGCCAGCAGCTTGTCATCAGGCGAGCAGTACTTC.

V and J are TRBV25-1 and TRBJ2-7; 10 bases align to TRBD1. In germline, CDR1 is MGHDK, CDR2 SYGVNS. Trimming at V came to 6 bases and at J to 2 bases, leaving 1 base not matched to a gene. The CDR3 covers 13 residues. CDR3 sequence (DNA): TGTGCCAGCAGGGGACAGGGGACCTACGAGCAGTACTTC. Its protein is CASRGQGTYEQYF.

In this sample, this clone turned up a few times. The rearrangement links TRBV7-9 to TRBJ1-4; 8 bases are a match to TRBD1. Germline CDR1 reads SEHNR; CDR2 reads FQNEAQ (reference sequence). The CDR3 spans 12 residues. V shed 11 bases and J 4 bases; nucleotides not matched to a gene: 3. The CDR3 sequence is CAGQGGNEKLFF. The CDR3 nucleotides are TGTGCCGGACAGGGCGGTAATGAAAAACTGTTTTTT.

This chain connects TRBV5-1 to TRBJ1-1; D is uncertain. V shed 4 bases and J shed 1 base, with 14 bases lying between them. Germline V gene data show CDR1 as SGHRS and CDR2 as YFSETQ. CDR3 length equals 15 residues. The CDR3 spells CASSPEGGRNTEAFF. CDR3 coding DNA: TGCGCCAGCAGCCCGGAGGGAGGAAGGAACACTGAAGCTTTCTTT.

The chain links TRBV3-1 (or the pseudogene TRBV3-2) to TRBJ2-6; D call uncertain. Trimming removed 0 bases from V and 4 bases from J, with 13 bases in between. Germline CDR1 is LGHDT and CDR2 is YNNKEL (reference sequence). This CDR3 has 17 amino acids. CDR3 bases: TGTGCCAGCAGCCAAGAACTGTTATCGGTCGGGGCCAACGTCCTGACTTTC. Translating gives CASSQELLSVGANVLTF.

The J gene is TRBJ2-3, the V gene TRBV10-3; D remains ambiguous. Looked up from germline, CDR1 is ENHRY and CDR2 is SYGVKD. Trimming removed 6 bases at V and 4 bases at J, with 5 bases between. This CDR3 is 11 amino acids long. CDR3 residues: CAISQSDTQYF. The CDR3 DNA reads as TGTGCCATCAGCCAATCAGATACGCAGTATTTT.

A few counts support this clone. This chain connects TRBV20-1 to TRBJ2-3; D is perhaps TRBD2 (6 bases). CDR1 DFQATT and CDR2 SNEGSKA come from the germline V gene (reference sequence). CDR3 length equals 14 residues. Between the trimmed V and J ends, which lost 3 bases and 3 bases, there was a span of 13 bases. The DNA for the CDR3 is TGCAGTGCTAGTGGGGGTCGGGAGACAGATACGCAGTATTTT. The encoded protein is CSASGGRETDTQYF.

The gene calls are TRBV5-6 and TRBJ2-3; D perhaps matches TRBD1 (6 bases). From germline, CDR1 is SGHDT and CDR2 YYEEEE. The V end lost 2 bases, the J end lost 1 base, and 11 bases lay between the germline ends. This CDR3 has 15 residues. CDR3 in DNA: TGTGCCAGCAGCTTTGTGGGGGCCGGCACAGATACGCAGTATTTT. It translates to CASSFVGAGTDTQYF.

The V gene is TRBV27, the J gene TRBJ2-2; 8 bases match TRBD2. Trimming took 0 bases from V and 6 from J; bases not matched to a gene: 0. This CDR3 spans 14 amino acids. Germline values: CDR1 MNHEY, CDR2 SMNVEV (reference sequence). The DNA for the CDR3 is TGTGCCAGCAGTTTATCGACTAGCGCCGGGGAGCTGTTTTTT. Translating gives CASSLSTSAGELFF.